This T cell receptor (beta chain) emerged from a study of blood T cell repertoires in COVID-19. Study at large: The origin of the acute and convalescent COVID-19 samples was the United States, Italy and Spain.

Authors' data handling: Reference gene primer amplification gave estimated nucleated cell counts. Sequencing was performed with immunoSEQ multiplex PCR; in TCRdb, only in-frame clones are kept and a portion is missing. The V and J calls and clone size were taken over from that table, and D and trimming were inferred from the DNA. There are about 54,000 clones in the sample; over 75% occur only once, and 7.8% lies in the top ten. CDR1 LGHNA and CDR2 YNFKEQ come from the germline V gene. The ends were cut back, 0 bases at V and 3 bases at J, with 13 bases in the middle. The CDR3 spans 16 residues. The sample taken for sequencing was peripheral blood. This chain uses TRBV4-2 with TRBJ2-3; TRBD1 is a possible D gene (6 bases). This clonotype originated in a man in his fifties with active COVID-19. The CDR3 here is CASSQEAQGITDTQYF. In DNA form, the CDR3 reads TGTGCCAGCAGCCAAGAGGCGCAGGGGATAACAGATACGCAGTATTTT.